This T cell receptor beta chain was identified during a study of blood T cell repertoires in COVID-19. Whole-study context: Sites in the United States, Italy and Spain provided acute and convalescent COVID-19 samples. Sources were T cells, B-cell-depleted T cells, or PBMCs; the material itself was cDNA or gDNA.

Per the germline V gene, CDR1 is MGHDK and CDR2 is SYGVNS. This CDR3 comprises 17 residues. V lost 0 bases, J lost 4 bases, and 15 bases lay in between. Original data processing: Cell counts per sample came from amplifying reference gene primers. Clones were sequenced by immunoSEQ multiplex PCR, and TCRdb holds only the in-frame ones, with some missing. That table gives V, J and clone size, and the DNA gave D and trimming. The table shows around 150,000 clones, with around three quarters occurring only once. The source of this sequence is a man aged 60-69 years with acute or convalescent COVID-19. What was sequenced was peripheral blood. The J gene is TRBJ2-2, the V gene TRBV25-1, with D tentatively TRBD1 (6 bases). Written as DNA, the CDR3 is TGTGCCAGCAGTGAATATAGCCAGGGGCCCATCACCGGGGAGCTGTTTTTT. Translating gives CASSEYSQGPITGELFF.